This T cell receptor (beta chain) derives from a study of blood T cell repertoires in COVID-19. Study summary: Acute and convalescent COVID-19 samples came from the United States, Italy and Spain. Sources were T cells, B-cell-depleted T cells, or PBMCs; the material itself was cDNA or gDNA.

In the source study's methods: Reference gene primer amplification gave estimated nucleated cell counts. The repertoire was sequenced with immunoSEQ multiplex PCR; TCRdb's copy has only in-frame clones and lacks some. V and J calls and clone size are as listed in that table; D and trimming were resolved from the DNA. The sample includes about 380,000 clones, 81% of them seen just once. The clonotype comes from a human donor with acute or convalescent COVID-19. The donor label of this sample is uncertain. Specimen: peripheral blood.

CDR3 nucleotide sequence: TGTGCCAGCAGCCTGGGCCCTGCGACTGAAGCTTTCTTT. Its translation is CASSLGPATEAFF. This rearrangement joins TRBV7-2 to TRBJ1-1; D gene ambiguous. Trimming left V 5 bases short and J 5 bases short, with 12 bases between. Germline CDR1 SGHTA, CDR2 FQGNSA. This CDR3 is 13 amino acids long.